One and the same sample provided the 22 T cell receptor beta chains below, sequenced in a study of shared clonotypes between healthy human individuals. TCRdb keeps only in-frame clones here, not all; method: immunoSEQ multiplex PCR. The sample records about 2.4 million clones, 90% to 95% being singletons. Material for sequencing was naive CD4+ T cells from PBMCs. Subset in this sample: CD45RA+ positively selected. The source of these receptors is a man aged 18 to 29 in good health. Some clones in this sample may be carry-over from other donors' samples.

This clone showed up just a few times. The chain employs TRBV5-1 and TRBJ1-1; D is undetermined. Trimming took off 1 base at V and 0 bases at J, with 10 bases between the two ends. Germline values: CDR1 SGHRS, CDR2 YFSETQ. The CDR3 contains 15 residues. Here the CDR3 DNA reads TGCGCCAGCAGCTTGTCGTTCCAGATGAACACTGAAGCTTTCTTT. Residues: CASSLSFQMNTEAFF.

The rearrangement joins TRBV7-2 to TRBJ1-4; D is uncertain. Looked up from germline, CDR1 is SGHTA and CDR2 is FQGNSA. Trimming shortened V by 6 bases and J by 8 bases, and 7 bases separated the two germline ends. This CDR3 comprises 11 residues. The CDR3 sequence: CASRATEKLFF. In nucleotides, the CDR3 is TGTGCCAGCAGGGCCACCGAAAAACTGTTTTTT.

The chain carries TRBV7-6 and TRBJ2-5, with 7 bases matching TRBD1. With 5 bases clipped from V and 5 bases from J, the junction kept 8 bases outside the gene matches. This CDR3 region has 14 residues. Germline V gives CDR1 SGHVS, CDR2 FNYEAQ. The CDR3 DNA sequence: TGTGCCAGCAGCCTGGGGACAGCGGAGGAGACCCAGTACTTC. Protein product: CASSLGTAEETQYF.

As to this clone: An end of the junction does not agree with germline; a read error may underlie this. The gene calls are TRBV9 and TRBJ1-1; tentative D call: TRBD1 (5 bases). The CDR3 covers 13 residues. Germline V CDR1 and CDR2: SGDLS, YYNGEE. CDR3 coding DNA: TGTGCCAGCAGCGCAACGCCGGGACGGACTTCAAATTTT. Amino acids: CASSATPGRTSNF.

V gene TRBV7-9 combines with J gene TRBJ1-2; D gene uncertain. The germline V gene has CDR1 SEHNR and CDR2 FQNEAQ (reference sequence). The CDR3 is 14 amino acids. Deletions cut 2 bases from V and 6 bases from J, with 13 bases between. The CDR3 here is CASSLSAHSNGYTF. The CDR3 DNA sequence: TGTGCCAGCAGCTTATCTGCGCACAGCAATGGCTACACCTTC.

This sequence joins TRBV7-2 and TRBJ2-7; 12 bases align to TRBD2. Germline V CDR1 and CDR2: SGHTA, FQGNSA. The CDR3 covers 17 residues. Trimming cost V 5 bases and J 3 bases; bases outside gene matches: 11. CDR3 nucleotides: TGTGCCAGCAGCCTAACCCCCGGGACTAGCGGGCTCTACGAGCAGTACTTC. Translation gives CASSLTPGTSGLYEQYF.

The rearrangement links TRBV5-1 to TRBJ2-5; 9 bases are a match to TRBD1. Germline V gene sequence: CDR1 SGHRS, CDR2 YFSETQ. The CDR3 is 14 residues long. V shed 6 bases, J shed 5 bases, and the junction held 8 bases outside the gene matches. CDR3 bases: TGCGCCAGCATTCCTGACAGGGGGGAGGAGACCCAGTACTTC. Its translation: CASIPDRGEETQYF.

The chain recombines TRBV7-9 with TRBJ2-7; possible D gene TRBD1, 5 bases. The CDR3 has 12 amino acids. Per germline, CDR1 SEHNR and CDR2 FQNEAQ (reference sequence). V lost 3 bases and J 11 bases, leaving 14 bases between the germline ends. The CDR3 DNA sequence: TGTGCCAGCAGCTTCCCAGGCAGGGCGGAGTACTTC. Residues: CASSFPGRAEYF.

This clone was detected once. The CDR3 loop reads CASRDDRETQYF. CDR3 bases: TGTGCCAGCAGGGACGACCGAGAGACCCAGTACTTC. V gene TRBV7-2 combines with J gene TRBJ2-5, with no clear D. Between the trimmed V and J ends, which lost 6 bases and 4 bases, there was a span of 9 bases. This CDR3 has 12 residues. Germline V CDR1 and CDR2: SGHTA, FQGNSA. Full variable domain (missing parts from reference TRBV7-2 and TRBJ2-5): GAGVSQSPSNKVTEKGKDVELRCDPISGHTALYWYRQSLGQGLEFLIYFQGNSAPDKSGLPSDRFSAERTGGSVSTLTIQRTQQEDSAVYLCASRDDRETQYFGPGTRLLVL.

This clone showed up just once. The chain has TRBV6-5 and TRBJ2-7, with D hard to call. V shed 5 bases and J shed 5 bases, with 10 bases lying between them. This CDR3 comprises 12 residues. The germline V gene encodes CDR1 MNHEY and CDR2 SVGAGI. The CDR3 loop is CASSAPLNEQYF. CDR3 DNA sequence: TGTGCCAGCAGTGCTCCCTTAAACGAGCAGTACTTC.

The genes are TRBV2 and TRBJ1-6; 9 bases are shared with TRBD1. Germline CDR1 and CDR2: SNHLY and FYNNEI. With V trimmed by 1 base and J by 9 bases, 4 bases remained unmatched. The CDR3 covers 15 residues. CDR3 bases: TGTGCCAGCAGTGAAGAGGGGACAGGGCTTTCACCCCTCCACTTT. This codes for CASSEEGTGLSPLHF.

The V and J genes are TRBV4-2 and TRBJ2-1, with 8 positions matching TRBD2. J was trimmed by 6 bases and V by 3 bases; bases with no gene match: 4. Germline CDR1 LGHNA, CDR2 YNFKEQ. This CDR3 comprises 14 residues. The CDR3 here is CASSQSGRTNEQFF. Written as DNA, the CDR3 is TGTGCCAGCAGCCAGAGCGGGAGAACCAATGAGCAGTTCTTC.

The V gene is TRBV4-1, the J gene TRBJ2-2, with 8 bases aligning to TRBD1. The germline V gene has CDR1 MGHRA and CDR2 YSYEKL. With V trimmed by 3 bases and J by 7 bases, 7 bases remained unmatched. The CDR3 sequence is 15 residues long. The CDR3 DNA sequence: TGCGCCAGCAGCCAGCTGACAGGGGTAGACGGGGAGCTGTTTTTT. This translates into CASSQLTGVDGELFF.

The rearrangement links TRBV10-3 to TRBJ2-5, with D perhaps matching TRBD2 (6 bases). The CDR3 covers 11 residues. V gave up 11 bases and J gave up 5 bases, with 12 bases separating them. Germline V gene lookup returns CDR1 ENHRY and CDR2 SYGVKD. The CDR3 is CAVGGGETQYF. CDR3 bases: TGTGCCGTGGGGGGTGGGGAGACCCAGTACTTC.

The chain employs TRBV29-1 and TRBJ2-3, with a tentative D call TRBD1 (5 bases). The V gene's germline CDR1 is SQVTM and CDR2 ANQGSEA. Trimming removed 4 bases from V and 0 bases from J, with 17 bases in between. The CDR3 length is 16 residues. CDR3 DNA sequence: TGCAGCGTTGGTCAGTGGGGCCCCACTAGCACAGATACGCAGTATTTT. Translated: CSVGQWGPTSTDTQYF.

This clone was observed once. The J gene is TRBJ2-7, the V gene TRBV18; possibly TRBD2 for D (6 bases). The germline V gene has CDR1 KGHSH and CDR2 LQKENI. The CDR3 has 15 amino acids. The germline V and J ends were trimmed by 5 bases and 7 bases, with 21 bases remaining between them. Written as DNA, the CDR3 is TGTGCCAGCTCAGCCACCGGGACTCCTGCCGCTGAGCAGTACTTC. Its translation: CASSATGTPAAEQYF.

The chain carries TRBV6-5 and TRBJ1-6, with D tentatively TRBD1 (5 bases). Germline CDR1 and CDR2: MNHEY and SVGAGI. CDR3 length: 15 amino acids. Trimming cost V 6 bases and J 5 bases, with 14 bases left between them. Here the CDR3 reads CASSLTGTNNSPLHF. The CDR3 nucleotides are TGTGCCAGCAGCCTAACCGGGACCAATAATTCACCCCTCCACTTT.

This clone appeared once. J is TRBJ2-5 and V is TRBV5-5, with D unclear. CDR3 length equals 12 residues. The ends were cut back, 5 bases at V and 0 bases at J, with 5 bases in the middle. CDR1 is SGHKS and CDR2 is YYEKEE in the germline V gene (reference sequence). DNA of the CDR3: TGTGCCAGCAGTTCGTACCAAGAGACCCAGTACTTC. Translated, it gives CASSSYQETQYF.

The V gene is TRBV5-1, the J gene TRBJ2-2; no definite D call. Germline CDR1 and CDR2: SGHRS and YFSETQ. This CDR3 spans 14 amino acids. The V end was cut by 2 bases, the J end by 4 bases, with 9 bases between. In nucleotides, the CDR3 is TGCGCCAGCAGCTTAAATAGTGGCACCGGGGAGCTGTTTTTT. Translating it yields CASSLNSGTGELFF.

This clone was counted a single time. The chain has TRBV5-6 and TRBJ1-4; maybe TRBD1 (5 bases). V was trimmed by 0 bases and J by 5 bases, leaving 17 bases between them. CDR1 and CDR2 from the germline V gene are SGHDT and YYEEEE. This CDR3 comprises 17 residues. The CDR3 coding sequence is TGTGCCAGCAGCTTGGGGGAGCCGGGACGCAGGAATGAAAAACTGTTTTTT. Encoded protein: CASSLGEPGRRNEKLFF.

The chain joins TRBV4-1 to TRBJ2-2; unclear D gene. The CDR3 length is 20 residues. Trimming cost V 2 bases and J 0 bases, with 22 bases left between them. Germline V gene data show CDR1 as MGHRA and CDR2 as YSYEKL. The CDR3 sequence is CASSQSRSATGKPNTGELFF. DNA for the CDR3: TGCGCCAGCAGCCAATCTCGCAGCGCTACCGGTAAACCGAACACCGGGGAGCTGTTTTTT.

The chain links TRBV4-2 to TRBJ2-7; possible D gene TRBD2, 5 bases. This CDR3 is built from 14 residues. CDR1 is LGHNA and CDR2 is YNFKEQ in the germline V gene. V shed 2 bases and J shed 1 base, with 9 bases lying between them. CDR3 residues: CASSQYTRSYEQYF. The CDR3 nucleotides are TGTGCCAGCAGCCAATACACTAGGTCCTACGAGCAGTACTTC.